This entry features one T cell receptor beta chain sequence. This sample is part of a study of blood T cell repertoires in COVID-19. Overall study context: Spain, Italy and the United States supplied samples that represented acute and convalescent COVID-19. PBMCs, B-cell-depleted T cells, or T cells were the source of the cDNA or gDNA that made up the material.

Each participant's cohort was designated according to participant-reported clinical history. How the authors handled the data: The assay estimated nucleated cells by amplifying reference gene primers. Generated by immunoSEQ multiplex PCR, the TCRdb table keeps only in-frame clones and is missing some. The DNA gave D and trimming, while V, J and clone size come from that table. The sample has 160,000 or so clones, over 75% seen once; the top ten hold 1% to 1.5%. Germline assignment: CDR1 SGHTA and CDR2 FQGNSA. The V end lost 6 bases, the J end lost 3 bases, and 11 bases lay between the germline ends. The CDR3 loop spans 14 amino acids.

This TCR came from a human donor with acute COVID-19. The donor label of this sample is uncertain. This rearrangement joins TRBV7-2 to TRBJ1-4; D is unclear. The sample taken for sequencing was PBMCs or T cells enriched from blood (not recorded which). CDR3 DNA: TGTGCCAGCAGTCCACTGGTCCCTAATGAAAAACTGTTTTTT. This encodes CASSPLVPNEKLFF.